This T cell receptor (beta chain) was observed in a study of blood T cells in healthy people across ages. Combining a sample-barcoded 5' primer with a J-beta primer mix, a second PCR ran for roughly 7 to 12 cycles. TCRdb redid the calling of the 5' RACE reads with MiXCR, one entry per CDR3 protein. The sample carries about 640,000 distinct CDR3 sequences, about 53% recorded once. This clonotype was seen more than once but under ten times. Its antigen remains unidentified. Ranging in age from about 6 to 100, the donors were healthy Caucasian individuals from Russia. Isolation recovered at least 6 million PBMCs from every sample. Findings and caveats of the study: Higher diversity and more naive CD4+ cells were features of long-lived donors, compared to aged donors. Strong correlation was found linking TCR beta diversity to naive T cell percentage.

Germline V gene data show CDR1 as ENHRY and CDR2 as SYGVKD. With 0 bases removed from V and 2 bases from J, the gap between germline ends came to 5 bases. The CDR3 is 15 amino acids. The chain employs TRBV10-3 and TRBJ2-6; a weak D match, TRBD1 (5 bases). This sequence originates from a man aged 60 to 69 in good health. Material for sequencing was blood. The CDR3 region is CAISESGAGANVLTF. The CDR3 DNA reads TGTGCCATCAGTGAGTCAGGGGCTGGGGCCAACGTCCTGACTTTC.